Following are 21 T cell receptor beta chains from one sample sequenced in a study of blood T cell repertoires in COVID-19. Generated by immunoSEQ multiplex PCR, the TCRdb table keeps only in-frame clones and is missing some. The table lists 350,000 to 400,000 clones, about 88% of them singletons. The sequenced sample was peripheral blood. All receptors derive from a woman aged 60-70 years with COVID-19, enrolled during active disease.

The CDR3 DNA reads TGTGCCAGCAGCTTGGCGGGGGAAAAACTGTTTTTT. Translated, it gives CASSLAGEKLFF. This chain links TRBV11-2 with TRBJ1-4; no clear D. This CDR3 spans 12 amino acids. The V end was cut by 3 bases, the J end by 8 bases, with 7 bases between. Germline CDR1 is SGHAT and CDR2 is FQNNGV.

In this sample, this clone turned up once. The V gene is TRBV29-1, the J gene TRBJ1-2, with TRBD1 matching 8 bases. Germline V gives CDR1 SQVTM, CDR2 ANQGSEA. V was clipped by 3 bases and J by 8 bases; unmatched bases: 17. The CDR3 is 16 amino acids. Written as DNA, the CDR3 is TGCAGCGTTGAGGGTTTAATGGGACAGGCGGTTAGAGGCTACACCTTC. Translated, it gives CSVEGLMGQAVRGYTF.

On this clone: The sample carries other DNA sequences with the same CDR3. The gene calls are TRBV5-6 and TRBJ1-2, with a possible D match to TRBD1 (5 bases). Trimming stripped 3 bases from V and 2 bases from J, with 8 bases between. The CDR3 is 13 residues long. Germline loops: CDR1 SGHDT, CDR2 YYEEEE. CDR3 nucleotides: TGTGCCAGCAGCTCCACAGGAAACTATGGCTACACCTTC. The encoded protein is CASSSTGNYGYTF.

The rearrangement joins TRBV18 to TRBJ2-7; 7 bases are shared with TRBD2. Unmatched junction bases numbered 8, after V lost 3 bases and J lost 3 bases. Per the germline V gene, CDR1 is KGHSH and CDR2 is LQKENI. CDR3 size: 15 residues. The CDR3: CASSPPNGGNYEQYF. The CDR3 coding sequence is TGTGCCAGCTCACCCCCGAACGGGGGGAACTACGAGCAGTACTTC.

V and J are TRBV5-1 and TRBJ2-3; D is undetermined. Germline values: CDR1 SGHRS, CDR2 YFSETQ. CDR3 length: 12 residues. The V end lost 0 bases, the J end lost 3 bases, and 2 bases lay between the germline ends. The CDR3 region has the DNA TGCGCCAGCAGCTTGGCTACAGATACGCAGTATTTT. This translates into CASSLATDTQYF. Looking up the rest from reference TRBV5-1 and TRBJ2-3 gives the full variable domain: KAGVTQTPRYLIKTRGQQVTLSCSPISGHRSVSWYQQTPGQGLQFLFEYFSETQRNKGNFPGRFSGRQFSNSRSEMNVSTLELGDSALYLCASSLATDTQYFGPGTRLTVL.

The CDR3 bases are TGTGCCAGCAAGAACAGGGCCACTAACTATGGCTACACCTTC. This encodes CASKNRATNYGYTF. The gene calls are TRBV3-1 (or the pseudogene TRBV3-2) and TRBJ1-2; a possible D gene is TRBD1 (6 bases). CDR3 length: 14 amino acids. Trimming shortened V by 7 bases and J by 0 bases, and 12 bases separated the two germline ends. Germline CDR1 LGHDT, CDR2 YNNKEL (reference sequence).

The chain employs TRBV5-1 and TRBJ2-2; D unclear. The CDR3 contains 15 residues. The germline V and J ends were trimmed by 0 bases and 0 bases, with 6 bases remaining between them. From germline, CDR1 is SGHRS and CDR2 YFSETQ. This CDR3 reads CASSLDSPNTGELFF. CDR3 bases: TGCGCCAGCAGCTTGGACAGTCCGAACACCGGGGAGCTGTTTTTT. Combining the CDR3 with reference TRBV5-1 and TRBJ2-2 gives the whole variable domain KAGVTQTPRYLIKTRGQQVTLSCSPISGHRSVSWYQQTPGQGLQFLFEYFSETQRNKGNFPGRFSGRQFSNSRSEMNVSTLELGDSALYLCASSLDSPNTGELFFGEGSRLTVL.

V is TRBV7-3 and J is TRBJ2-3; 7 positions match TRBD2. With V trimmed by 2 bases and J by 2 bases, 7 bases remained unmatched. Germline CDR1 is SGHTA and CDR2 is FQGTGA. This CDR3 has 16 amino acids. The CDR3 nucleotides read TGTGCCAGCAGCTTAGTCCGGGGGGAAGCCACAGATACGCAGTATTTT. Translating it yields CASSLVRGEATDTQYF.

This chain connects TRBV30 to TRBJ1-2; perhaps TRBD1 as D (5 bases). Between the trimmed V and J ends, which lost 5 bases and 1 base, there was a span of 11 bases. From germline, CDR1 is GTSNPN and CDR2 SVGIG (reference sequence). This CDR3 is built from 13 residues. CDR3: CAWSQAFNYGYTF. CDR3 sequence (DNA): TGTGCCTGGTCACAGGCATTTAACTATGGCTACACCTTC.

This rearrangement joins TRBV4-1 to TRBJ2-3; TRBD2 matches at 12 bases. Per germline, CDR1 MGHRA and CDR2 YSYEKL. Trimming at V came to 5 bases and at J to 6 bases, leaving 6 bases not matched to a gene. The CDR3 is 15 amino acids. The CDR3 coding sequence is TGCGCCAGCAGCGTGGCTAGCGGGGGGGTGGATACGCAGTATTTT. It yields the protein CASSVASGGVDTQYF.

The rearrangement joins TRBV9 to TRBJ1-1; the D is unclear. The length of the CDR3 is 14 residues. The germline gives CDR1 SGDLS, CDR2 YYNGEE. Trimming shortened V by 0 bases and J by 5 bases, and 11 bases separated the two germline ends. CDR3 loop: CASSVDPVETEAFF. CDR3 DNA sequence: TGTGCCAGCAGCGTAGATCCAGTGGAGACTGAAGCTTTCTTT.

The chain combines TRBV3-1 (or the pseudogene TRBV3-2) with TRBJ1-5; the match to TRBD1 covers 9 bases. The CDR3 runs 15 residues. Losses at the gene ends were 4 bases for V and 9 bases for J; bases not matched to a gene: 10. From germline, CDR1 is LGHDT and CDR2 YNNKEL (reference sequence). The CDR3, as DNA: TGTGCCAGCAGCCGCTCCGGGACAGGGTCTCGGCCCCAGCATTTT. Translated, it gives CASSRSGTGSRPQHF.

V and J are TRBV6-5 and TRBJ1-1; D may be TRBD1 (5 bases). CDR1 and CDR2 from the germline V gene are MNHEY and SVGAGI. V gave up 5 bases and J gave up 6 bases, with 16 bases separating them. The CDR3 runs to 14 residues. DNA for the CDR3: TGTGCCAGCAGTCCCGGGGGGAAGATCGCTGAAGCTTTCTTT. Protein: CASSPGGKIAEAFF.

Here the CDR3 reads CASTPLIAGGGETQYF. CDR3 DNA sequence: TGCGCCAGCACTCCTCTTATAGCGGGGGGCGGGGAGACCCAGTACTTC. The rearrangement links TRBV5-1 to TRBJ2-5, with 10 nucleotides matching TRBD2. Germline V gives CDR1 SGHRS, CDR2 YFSETQ. The CDR3 loop spans 16 amino acids. The J segment lost 5 bases and the V segment lost 6 bases, leaving 13 bases of the junction unmatched. Full variable domain (outside the CDR3, taken from reference TRBV5-1 and TRBJ2-5): KAGVTQTPRYLIKTRGQQVTLSCSPISGHRSVSWYQQTPGQGLQFLFEYFSETQRNKGNFPGRFSGRQFSNSRSEMNVSTLELGDSALYLCASTPLIAGGGETQYFGPGTRLLVL.

V and J are TRBV12-5 and TRBJ2-7, with TRBD2 matching 13 bases. Looked up from germline, CDR1 is LGHNT and CDR2 is FRNRAP. There are 16 residues in the CDR3. The J segment lost 9 bases and the V segment lost 0 bases, leaving 8 bases of the junction unmatched. CDR3 protein: CASGLVLGTSGVGQYF. DNA for the CDR3: TGTGCTAGTGGTTTGGTTCTTGGGACTAGCGGGGTGGGGCAGTACTTC.

The V call is TRBV6-5, the J call TRBJ1-1; D is ambiguous. V lost 6 bases to trimming and J lost 7 bases, with 15 bases between them. CDR3 length equals 13 residues. Germline CDR1 reads MNHEY; CDR2 reads SVGAGI. The CDR3 DNA reads as TGTGCCAGCAGCGAGGGCGTGGTCGGTGAAGCTTTCTTT. It encodes CASSEGVVGEAFF.

This chain uses TRBV6-5 with TRBJ2-7, with D tentatively TRBD1 (5 bases). Germline CDR1 is MNHEY and CDR2 is SVGAGI. The CDR3 has 12 residues. The V end lost 6 bases, the J end lost 5 bases, and 11 bases lay between the germline ends. Here the CDR3 DNA reads TGTGCCAGCAGCCACGACAGTGACGAGCAGTACTTC. It codes for CASSHDSDEQYF.

In its sample, this clone was seen a few times. CDR3 DNA: TGTGCCAGCAGCCCCCGTCCGACAGGGAACTACGAGCAGTACTTC. It translates to CASSPRPTGNYEQYF. This chain connects TRBV5-6 to TRBJ2-7; 7 nucleotides align to TRBD1. Losses at the gene ends were 4 bases for V and 3 bases for J; bases not matched to a gene: 10. The CDR3 loop spans 15 amino acids. Germline V gene data show CDR1 as SGHDT and CDR2 as YYEEEE.

The V gene is TRBV10-3, the J gene TRBJ1-1, with D uncertain. Germline V CDR1 and CDR2: ENHRY, SYGVKD. The CDR3 sequence is 15 residues long. V lost 4 bases and J lost 7, with 19 bases in between. CDR3 DNA sequence: TGTGCCATCAGTGTCATTCCAGACCAGGAGGGTGAAGCTTTCTTT. Translated: CAISVIPDQEGEAFF.

J is TRBJ1-4 and V is TRBV6-5; 10 positions match TRBD1. V lost 2 bases and J lost 6; bases outside the gene matches: 3. This CDR3 has 15 amino acids. Germline V gives CDR1 MNHEY, CDR2 SVGAGI. The CDR3 loop reads CASSYRTGGDEKLFF. The CDR3 bases are TGTGCCAGCAGTTACCGGACAGGGGGGGATGAAAAACTGTTTTTT.

Concerning this clone itself: Other DNA sequences of this sample code for an identical CDR3. The V and J genes are TRBV18 and TRBJ2-2, with 7 bases fitting TRBD1. Germline CDR1 is KGHSH and CDR2 is LQKENI. Trimming took 0 bases from V and 5 from J; bases not matched to a gene: 3. The CDR3 covers 15 residues. CDR3 in amino acids: CASSPPRTGTGELFF. The DNA of the CDR3 is TGTGCCAGCTCACCACCCAGGACAGGAACCGGGGAGCTGTTTTTT. The full variable domain, its missing parts supplied by reference TRBV18 and TRBJ2-2, is NAGVMQNPRHLVRRRGQEARLRCSPMKGHSHVYWYRQLPEEGLKFMVYLQKENIIDESGMPKERFSAEFPKEGPSILRIQQVVRGDSAAYFCASSPPRTGTGELFFGEGSRLTVL.